This TCR beta chain was sequenced in a study of T-cell reconstitution after alpha-beta-depleted transplantation in children. The TCRbeta library incorporated unique molecular identifiers. TCRdb redid the calling of the PCR reads with MiXCR, one entry per CDR3 protein. Of 450,000 to 600,000 distinct CDR3 sequences in the sample, over 9.5% were seen once. Study-level points and caveats: Where some patients showed high TCRbeta diversity at day 60, it came from recipient T cells and thymic progenitors that had survived. At one year after transplant, newly produced T cells mostly accounted for T-cell counts and diversity.

This clonotype was found many times. Its antigen is undetermined. Trimming removed 3 bases from V and 5 bases from J, with 14 bases in between. The length of the CDR3 is 14 residues. J is TRBJ2-7 and V is TRBV12-3 or TRBV12-4; D gene unclear. The receptor was derived from a child aged 2 to 15 with inherited bone marrow failure, due to receive a stem cell transplant. The sample was PBMCs, taken before TCRalphabeta/CD19-depleted stem cell transplant. CDR3 region: CASSLGLPAHEQYF. The CDR3, as DNA: TGTGCCAGCAGTTTGGGTCTGCCCGCGCACGAGCAGTACTTC.